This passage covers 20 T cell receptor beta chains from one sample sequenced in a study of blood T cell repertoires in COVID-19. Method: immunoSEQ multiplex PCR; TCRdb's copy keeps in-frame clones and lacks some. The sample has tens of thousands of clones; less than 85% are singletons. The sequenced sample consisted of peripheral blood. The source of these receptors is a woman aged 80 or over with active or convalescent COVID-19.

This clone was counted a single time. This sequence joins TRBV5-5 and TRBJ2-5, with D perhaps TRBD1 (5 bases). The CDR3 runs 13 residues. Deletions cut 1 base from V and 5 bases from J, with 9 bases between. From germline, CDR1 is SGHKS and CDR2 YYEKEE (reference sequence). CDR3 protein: CASSLMGPETQYF. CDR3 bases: TGTGCCAGCAGCTTGATGGGGCCGGAGACCCAGTACTTC.

The CDR3 nucleotides are TGCGCCAGCAGCCAATTCGGCGGCAATGAAAAACTGTTTTTT. Translation: CASSQFGGNEKLFF. The chain is built from TRBV4-1 and TRBJ1-4; D is uncertain. Germline-derived CDR1 and CDR2 are MGHRA and YSYEKL. There are 14 residues in the CDR3. Trimming removed 2 bases from V and 5 bases from J, with 9 bases in between.

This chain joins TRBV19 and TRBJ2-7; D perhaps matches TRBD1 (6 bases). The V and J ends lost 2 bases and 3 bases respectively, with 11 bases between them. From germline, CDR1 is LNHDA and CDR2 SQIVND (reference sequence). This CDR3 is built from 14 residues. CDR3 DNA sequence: TGTGCCAGTAGTATATACGGGACACACTACGAGCAGTACTTC. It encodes CASSIYGTHYEQYF.

The DNA for the CDR3 is TGTGCCAGCAGCTTAGTAGCGGACTCCTACGAGCAGTACTTC. Residues: CASSLVADSYEQYF. The V call is TRBV7-2, the J call TRBJ2-7, with a possible D match to TRBD2 (6 bases). V shed 1 base and J shed 0 bases, with 7 bases lying between them. This CDR3 is built from 14 residues. CDR1 and CDR2 from the germline V gene are SGHTA and FQGNSA.

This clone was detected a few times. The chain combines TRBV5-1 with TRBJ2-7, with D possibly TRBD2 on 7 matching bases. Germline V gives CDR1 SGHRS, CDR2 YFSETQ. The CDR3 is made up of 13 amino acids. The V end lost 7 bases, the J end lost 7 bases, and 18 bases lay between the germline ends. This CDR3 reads CASGSAGAKEQYF. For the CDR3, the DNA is TGCGCCAGCGGGTCGGCGGGGGCGAAAGAGCAGTACTTC.

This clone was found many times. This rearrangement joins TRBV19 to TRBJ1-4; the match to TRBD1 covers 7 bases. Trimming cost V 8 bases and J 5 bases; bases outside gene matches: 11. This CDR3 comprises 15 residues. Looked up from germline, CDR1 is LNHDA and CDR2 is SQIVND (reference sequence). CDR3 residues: CASGPRTGPNEKLFF. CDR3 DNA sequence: TGTGCCAGTGGCCCTCGGACAGGTCCGAATGAAAAACTGTTTTTT.

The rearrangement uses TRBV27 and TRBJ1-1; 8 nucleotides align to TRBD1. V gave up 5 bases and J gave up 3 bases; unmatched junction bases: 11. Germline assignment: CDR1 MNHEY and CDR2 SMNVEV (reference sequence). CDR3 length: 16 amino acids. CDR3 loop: CASSLRRTGSDTEAFF. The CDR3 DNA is TGTGCCAGCAGTCTACGAAGGACAGGGAGTGACACTGAAGCTTTCTTT.

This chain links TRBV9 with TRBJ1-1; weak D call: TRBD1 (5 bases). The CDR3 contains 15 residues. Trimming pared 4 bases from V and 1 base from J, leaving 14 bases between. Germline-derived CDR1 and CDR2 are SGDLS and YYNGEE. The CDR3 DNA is TGTGCCAGCAGCCCCCCCGGGGGGGGGAACACTGAAGCTTTCTTT. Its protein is CASSPPGGGNTEAFF.

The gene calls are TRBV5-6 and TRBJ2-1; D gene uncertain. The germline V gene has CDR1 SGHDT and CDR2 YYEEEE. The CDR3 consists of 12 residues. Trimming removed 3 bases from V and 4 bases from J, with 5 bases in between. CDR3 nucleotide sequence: TGTGCCAGCAGCTCCCTATACAATGAGCAGTTCTTC. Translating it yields CASSSLYNEQFF.

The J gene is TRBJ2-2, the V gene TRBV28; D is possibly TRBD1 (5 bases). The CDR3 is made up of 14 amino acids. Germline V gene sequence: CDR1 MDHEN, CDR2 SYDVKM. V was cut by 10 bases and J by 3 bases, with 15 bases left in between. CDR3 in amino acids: CATQGRRHTGELFF. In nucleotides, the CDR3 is TGTGCCACCCAGGGAAGGCGCCACACCGGGGAGCTGTTTTTT.

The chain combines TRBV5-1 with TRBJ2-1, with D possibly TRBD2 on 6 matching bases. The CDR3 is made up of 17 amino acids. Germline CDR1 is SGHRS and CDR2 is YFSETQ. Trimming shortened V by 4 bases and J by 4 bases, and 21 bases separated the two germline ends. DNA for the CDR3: TGCGCCAGCAGCGGGGGGAGGCGGGGAGGACTGTACAATGAGCAGTTCTTC. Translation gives CASSGGRRGGLYNEQFF.

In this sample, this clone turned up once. CDR3 amino acids: CASSQGLAGVDPEQYF. Here the CDR3 DNA reads TGTGCCAGCTCACAGGGACTAGCGGGAGTGGATCCCGAGCAGTACTTC. This sequence joins TRBV18 and TRBJ2-7; 14 bases map to TRBD2. The germline V gene encodes CDR1 KGHSH and CDR2 LQKENI. The ends lost 4 bases at V and 6 bases at J; junction bases unmatched: 8. CDR3 length: 16 amino acids.

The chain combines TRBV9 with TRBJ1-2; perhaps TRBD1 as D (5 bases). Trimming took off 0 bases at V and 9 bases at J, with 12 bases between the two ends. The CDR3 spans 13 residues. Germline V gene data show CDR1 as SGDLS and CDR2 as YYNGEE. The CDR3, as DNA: TGTGCCAGCAGCGTAGTGCAGGGCTACCGCTACACCTTC. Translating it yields CASSVVQGYRYTF.

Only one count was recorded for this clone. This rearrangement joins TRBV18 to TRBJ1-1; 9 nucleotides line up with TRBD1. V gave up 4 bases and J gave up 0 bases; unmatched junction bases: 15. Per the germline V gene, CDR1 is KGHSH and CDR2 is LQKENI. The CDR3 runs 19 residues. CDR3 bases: TGTGCCAGCTCACAACTACCGAGAGGACAGGGGCGACTGAACACTGAAGCTTTCTTT. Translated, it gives CASSQLPRGQGRLNTEAFF.

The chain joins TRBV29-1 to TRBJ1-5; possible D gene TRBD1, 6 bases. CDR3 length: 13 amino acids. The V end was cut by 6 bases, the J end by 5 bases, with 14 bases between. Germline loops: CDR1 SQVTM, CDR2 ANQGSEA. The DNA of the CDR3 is TGCAGCGTCGCGGACAGTTTCTATCAGCCCCAGCATTTT. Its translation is CSVADSFYQPQHF.

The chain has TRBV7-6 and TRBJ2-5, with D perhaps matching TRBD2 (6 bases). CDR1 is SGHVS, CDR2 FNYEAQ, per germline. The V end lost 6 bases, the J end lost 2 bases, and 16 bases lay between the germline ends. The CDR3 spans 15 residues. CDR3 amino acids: CASSSSRTTQETQYF. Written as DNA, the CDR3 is TGTGCCAGCAGTTCCAGCCGGACTACACAAGAGACCCAGTACTTC. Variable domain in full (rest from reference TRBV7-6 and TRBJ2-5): GAGVSQSPRYKVTKRGQDVALRCDPISGHVSLYWYRQALGQGPEFLTYFNYEAQQDKSGLPNDRFSAERPEGSISTLTIQRTEQRDSAMYRCASSSSRTTQETQYFGPGTRLLVL.

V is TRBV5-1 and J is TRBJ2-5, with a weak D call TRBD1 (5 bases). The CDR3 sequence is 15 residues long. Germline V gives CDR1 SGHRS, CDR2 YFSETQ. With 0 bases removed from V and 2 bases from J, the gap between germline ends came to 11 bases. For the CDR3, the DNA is TGCGCCAGCAGCTTGGGACAGACCCGTCAAGAGACCCAGTACTTC. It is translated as CASSLGQTRQETQYF.

The CDR3 region has the DNA TGCGCCAGCAGCTTTGGCGGGTCCTACACCGGGGAGCTGTTTTTT. Translating it yields CASSFGGSYTGELFF. The chain combines TRBV5-1 with TRBJ2-2, with D perhaps TRBD2 (5 bases). The CDR3 extends over 15 amino acids. The ends were cut back, 2 bases at V and 3 bases at J, with 11 bases in the middle. The germline CDR1 and CDR2 sequences are SGHRS and YFSETQ.

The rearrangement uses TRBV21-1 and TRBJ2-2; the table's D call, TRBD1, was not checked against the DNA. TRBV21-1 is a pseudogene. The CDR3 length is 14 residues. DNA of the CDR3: TGTGCCAGCATGCTACAGGGTGAAACCGGGGAGCTGTTTTTT. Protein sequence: CASMLQGETGELFF.

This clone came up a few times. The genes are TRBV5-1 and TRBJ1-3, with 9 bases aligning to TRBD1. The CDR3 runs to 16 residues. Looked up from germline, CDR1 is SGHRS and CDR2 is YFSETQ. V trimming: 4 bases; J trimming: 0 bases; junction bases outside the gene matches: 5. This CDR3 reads CASSARTGASGNTIYF. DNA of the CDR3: TGCGCCAGCAGCGCGCGGACAGGGGCCTCTGGAAACACCATATATTTT.